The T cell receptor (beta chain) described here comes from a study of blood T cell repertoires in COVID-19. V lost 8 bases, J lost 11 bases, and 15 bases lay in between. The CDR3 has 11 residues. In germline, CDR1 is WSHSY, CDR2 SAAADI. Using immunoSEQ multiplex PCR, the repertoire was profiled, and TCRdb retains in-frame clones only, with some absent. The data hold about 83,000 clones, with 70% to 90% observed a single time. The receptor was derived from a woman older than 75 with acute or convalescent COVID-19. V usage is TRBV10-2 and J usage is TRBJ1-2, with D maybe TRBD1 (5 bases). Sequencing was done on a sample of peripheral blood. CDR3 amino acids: CASGGEGRYTF. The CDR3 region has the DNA TGCGCCAGCGGGGGGGAGGGGCGATACACCTTC.